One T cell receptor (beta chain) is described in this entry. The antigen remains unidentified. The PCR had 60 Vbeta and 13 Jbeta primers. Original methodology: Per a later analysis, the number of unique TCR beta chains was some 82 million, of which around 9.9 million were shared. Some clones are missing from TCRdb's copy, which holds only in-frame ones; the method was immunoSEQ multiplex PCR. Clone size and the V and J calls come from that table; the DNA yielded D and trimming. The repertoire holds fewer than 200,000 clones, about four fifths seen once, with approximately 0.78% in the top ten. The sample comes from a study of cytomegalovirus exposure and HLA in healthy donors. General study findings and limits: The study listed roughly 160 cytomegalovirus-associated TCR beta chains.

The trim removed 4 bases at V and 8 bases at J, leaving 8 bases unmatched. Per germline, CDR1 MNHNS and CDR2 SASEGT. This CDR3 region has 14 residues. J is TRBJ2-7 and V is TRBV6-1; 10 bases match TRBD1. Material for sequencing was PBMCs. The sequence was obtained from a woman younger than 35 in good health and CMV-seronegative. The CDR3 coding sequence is TGTGCCAGCAGTGCCTCGGGACAGGGGTTTAAGCAGTACTTC. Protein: CASSASGQGFKQYF.